The rows below give T cell receptor beta chains drawn from one sample of a study of T cells expressing NK-cell markers. Reprocessing the 5' RACE reads, TCRdb reports a single entry for every CDR3 protein and omits DNA. Here the sample table reports about 550,000 distinct CDR3 sequences. Sequencing was performed on blood T cells: a sorted CD56 or NKG2C T cell subset, CD4+ or CD8+ T cells, or bulk PBMC T cells (not recorded which). Every receptor here comes from a man between 18 and 35 years old in good health. Both conserved end residues are part of each CDR3. Each record gives: V gene, J gene, CDR3 protein.

>TRBV18|TRBJ1-2
CASSPVNRSPNYGYTF
>TRBV27|TRBJ1-2
CASSRVGSNGYTF
>TRBV20-1|TRBJ2-1
CSATNGGGPYNEQFF
>TRBV6-1|TRBJ2-1
CASTDGSSNEQFF
>TRBV15|TRBJ2-5
CATSSKPVGETQYF
>TRBV5-1|TRBJ2-5
CASSFRGVAETQYF
>TRBV13|TRBJ2-7
CASSLDQGEQYF
>TRBV20-1|TRBJ1-5
CSVNAGTGLRSPNQPQHF
>TRBV12-3/TRBV12-4|TRBJ2-1
CASRVRAYNEQFF
>TRBV5-1|TRBJ2-6
CASSPLPSSGANVLTF
>TRBV7-9|TRBJ2-7
CASSSPRDDYEQYF
>TRBV20-1|TRBJ2-7
CSVGSSPTYEQYF
>TRBV6-2/TRBV6-3|TRBJ2-3
CASGRAGGIDTQYF
>TRBV20-1|TRBJ1-4
CSARRRTGAIGKLFF
>TRBV6-5|TRBJ1-2
CASSFLLEFANYGYTF
>TRBV12-3/TRBV12-4|TRBJ2-6
CASTTEQGGNVLTF
>TRBV29-1|TRBJ2-7
CSVGAPGRSPRRSYEQYF
>TRBV20-1|TRBJ2-2
CSARPGTSYSGELFF
>TRBV29-1|TRBJ2-1
CSGEGLYINEQFF
>TRBV3-1|TRBJ1-6
CASRDRDSPLHF
>TRBV10-3|TRBJ1-2
CAISVTQGGANYGYTF
>TRBV15|TRBJ1-1
CATSVTDREAFF
>TRBV18|TRBJ2-1
CASSPYRRERSDEQFF
>TRBV19|TRBJ2-5
CASSIQGQETQYF
>TRBV30|TRBJ1-5
CAWSRGGGNQPQHF
>TRBV10-3|TRBJ2-4
CAISDPGQRVAKNIQYF
>TRBV24-1|TRBJ2-1
CATSDLQGSYNEQFF
>TRBV6-1|TRBJ2-7
CASSALSGRAHEQYF
>TRBV12-3/TRBV12-4|TRBJ2-7
CASSLWGEQYF
>TRBV7-6|TRBJ2-1
CASSHRGQGYNEQFF
>TRBV19|TRBJ2-2
CASSSSLTGELFF
>TRBV10-3|TRBJ2-1
CAISVGGSYNEQFF
>TRBV20-1|TRBJ2-3
CSARDGASADTQYF
>TRBV12-3/TRBV12-4|TRBJ2-5
CASSEGTLGTQYF
>TRBV7-9|TRBJ2-1
CASSLSPTSGSVYEQFF
>TRBV18|TRBJ2-5
CASSPGRPEETQYF
>TRBV7-9|TRBJ1-2
CASSWTEGGYTF
>TRBV29-1|TRBJ2-3
CSGERNVQGRDTQYF
>TRBV3-1|TRBJ2-1
CASSQGRGRRSYNEQFF
>TRBV30|TRBJ2-1
CAWRLPTSGSGNEQFF
>TRBV29-1|TRBJ2-7
CSVDGTSGGKQYF
>TRBV4-2|TRBJ2-2
CASSRDTSRITGELFF
>TRBV29-1|TRBJ2-3
CSVEMGLAGGPEGTQYF
>TRBV10-2|TRBJ2-2
CASSEGQITGELFF
>TRBV20-1|TRBJ2-5
CSATQLAVGETQYF
>TRBV7-2|TRBJ2-3
CASRGGLPDTQYF
>TRBV18|TRBJ2-1
CASSYRGGRSDNEQFF
>TRBV6-5|TRBJ2-3
CASRTLRGASTDTQYF
>TRBV29-1|TRBJ2-1
CSTGHFGAEQFF
>TRBV7-2|TRBJ2-7
CASSSSAGTGNYEQYF
>TRBV18|TRBJ2-2
CASSPRDRVHGELFF
>TRBV12-3/TRBV12-4|TRBJ2-2
CASSLYEFFGGRDTGELFF